The 30 T cell receptor beta chains below come from one sample, sequenced in a study of beta chain features in type 1 diabetes. Findings of the study overall: TCRB CDR3s from Type 1 diabetes patients were moderately but significantly shorter in all four CD4+ subsets.

The entirety of the isolated RNA underwent reverse transcription, so expressed TCRB transcripts were sequenced. Using immunoSEQ multiplex PCR, the repertoire was profiled, and TCRdb retains in-frame clones only, with some absent. The table has 150,000 to 200,000 clones, around 8.6% seen once. These receptors are not linked to any known antigen. Specimen: central memory CD4+ T cells from blood. All receptors come from a woman aged 18-29 years with type 1 diabetes.

Only a few counts were recorded for this clone. CDR3 nucleotides: TGTGCCATCAGTGAGTCGTGGGGGCTAGCGGGAGGGATCTACGAGCAGTACTTC. As protein: CAISESWGLAGGIYEQYF. The chain links TRBV10-3 to TRBJ2-7, with TRBD2 matching 12 bases. The CDR3 contains 18 residues. Germline V gives CDR1 ENHRY, CDR2 SYGVKD. V trimming: 0 bases; J trimming: 3 bases; junction bases outside the gene matches: 9.

The DNA of the CDR3 is TGTGCCAGTAGGGCCGGTCAGGAGCCCCAGCATTTT. Its protein product is CASRAGQEPQHF. This chain connects TRBV19 to TRBJ1-5; D gene uncertain. V lost 6 bases, J lost 8 bases, and 11 bases lay in between. The CDR3 consists of 12 residues. In germline, CDR1 is LNHDA, CDR2 SQIVND (reference sequence). Full variable domain (outside the CDR3, taken from reference TRBV19 and TRBJ1-5): DGGITQSPKYLFRKEGQNVTLSCEQNLNHDAMYWYRQDPGQGLRLIYYSQIVNDFQKGDIAEGYSVSREKKESFPLTVTSAQKNPTAFYLCASRAGQEPQHFGDGTRLSIL.

The chain couples TRBV7-2 to TRBJ1-2, with a tentative D call TRBD1 (5 bases). The CDR3 sequence is 14 residues long. V lost 5 bases and J lost 5, with 15 bases in between. Germline CDR1 SGHTA, CDR2 FQGNSA. The CDR3 is CASSPSGGVYGYTF. In DNA, the CDR3 is TGTGCCAGCAGCCCGAGTGGGGGGGTGTATGGCTACACCTTC.

This clone was picked up a small number of times. This chain joins TRBV28 and TRBJ1-2, with D possibly being TRBD1 (6 bases). Trimming left V 3 bases short and J 0 bases short, with 14 bases between. The CDR3 runs 16 residues. CDR1 and CDR2 (germline): MDHEN, SYDVKM. CDR3 loop: CASSLAQGPSNYGYTF. The CDR3 DNA sequence: TGTGCCAGCAGTTTGGCTCAGGGGCCTTCTAACTATGGCTACACCTTC.

The chain employs TRBV11-1 and TRBJ1-5; D ambiguous. Trimming stripped 1 base from V and 6 bases from J, with 13 bases between. This CDR3 has 15 amino acids. CDR1 is SGHAT, CDR2 FQDESV, per germline (reference sequence). The CDR3 protein is CASSLGAFEFQPQHF. CDR3 nucleotide sequence: TGTGCCAGCAGCTTAGGGGCCTTTGAGTTTCAGCCCCAGCATTTT.

This clone was detected a few times. The chain employs TRBV7-9 and TRBJ2-7; 9 bases align to TRBD1. Germline V gene lookup returns CDR1 SEHNR and CDR2 FQNEAQ (reference sequence). This CDR3 region has 14 residues. V gave up 1 base and J gave up 3 bases; unmatched junction bases: 1. This chain's CDR3 is CASSLVGQGYEQYF. The CDR3 nucleotides read TGTGCCAGCAGCTTAGTGGGACAGGGCTACGAGCAGTACTTC.

This clone has just a few counts. The genes are TRBV6-6 and TRBJ2-1; 10 nucleotides align to TRBD2. J lost 3 bases, V lost 2 bases, and 4 bases had no gene match. Germline V lookup: CDR1 MNHNY, CDR2 SVGAGI (reference sequence). CDR3 size: 16 residues. The CDR3 here is CASSYGGLADYNEQFF. In nucleotides, the CDR3 is TGTGCCAGCAGTTACGGAGGACTAGCGGACTACAATGAGCAGTTCTTC.

J is TRBJ1-6 and V is TRBV16; D is ambiguous. The V gene lost 3 bases and the J gene lost 7 bases, with 16 bases spanning the gap. The germline CDR1 and CDR2 sequences are KGHSY and FQNENV. The CDR3 has 16 amino acids. CDR3 region: CASSHQSGGYNSPLHF. The CDR3 coding sequence is TGTGCCAGCAGCCACCAATCTGGAGGTTACAATTCACCCCTCCACTTT.

There are a few counts of this clone. The chain combines TRBV10-3 with TRBJ1-1; no firm D call. CDR3 size: 14 residues. CDR1 is ENHRY, CDR2 SYGVKD, per germline. Trimming cost V 2 bases and J 3 bases, with 10 bases left between them. This CDR3 reads CAISEQGADTEAFF. CDR3 nucleotide sequence: TGTGCCATCAGTGAGCAAGGAGCGGACACTGAAGCTTTCTTT.

The chain employs TRBV29-1 and TRBJ2-3; 8 positions agree with TRBD2. CDR1 is SQVTM, CDR2 ANQGSEA, per germline. This CDR3 is built from 12 residues. Unmatched junction bases numbered 5, after V lost 7 bases and J lost 5 bases. The CDR3 DNA reads as TGCAGCGCCGGACTAGCAGGAGATACGCAGTATTTT. It translates to CSAGLAGDTQYF.

This clone was picked up a small number of times. This CDR3 reads CASSLTLADQETQYF. The CDR3 DNA follows: TGTGCCAGCAGCTTAACACTAGCGGACCAAGAGACCCAGTACTTC. This chain uses TRBV7-3 with TRBJ2-5; 8 bases line up with TRBD2. The junction had 0 bases not matched to a gene; V was cut back by 0 bases and J by 0 bases. The CDR3 extends over 15 amino acids. Germline-derived CDR1 and CDR2 are SGHTA and FQGTGA.

The J gene is TRBJ2-7, the V gene TRBV2; D is possibly TRBD1 (5 bases). V was clipped by 6 bases and J by 3 bases, with 9 bases between them. CDR1 is SNHLY and CDR2 is FYNNEI in the germline V gene. The CDR3 extends over 12 amino acids. The CDR3 nucleotides are TGTGCCAGCAGAAGGGGTAGCTACGAGCAGTACTTC. Protein: CASRRGSYEQYF. Supplemented by reference TRBV2 and TRBJ2-7, the full variable domain reads EPEVTQTPSHQVTQMGQEVILRCVPISNHLYFYWYRQILGQKVEFLVSFYNNEISEKSEIFDDQFSVERPDGSNFTLKIRSTKLEDSAMYFCASRRGSYEQYFGPGTRLTVT.

This clone appeared a few times. J is TRBJ2-5 and V is TRBV5-4; 10 bases match TRBD1. The CDR3 is 14 residues long. V lost 4 bases and J lost 5; bases outside the gene matches: 5. Germline lookup yields CDR1 SGHNT and CDR2 YYREEE (reference sequence). CDR3: CASSRQGAEETQYF. DNA of the CDR3: TGTGCCAGCAGCCGACAGGGGGCGGAGGAGACCCAGTACTTC. The full variable domain, completed using reference TRBV5-4 and TRBJ2-5, is ETGVTQSPTHLIKTRGQQVTLRCSSQSGHNTVSWYQQALGQGPQFIFQYYREEENGRGNFPPRFSGLQFPNYSSELNVNALELDDSALYLCASSRQGAEETQYFGPGTRLLVL.

The chain couples TRBV2 to TRBJ2-4, with 10 bases aligning to TRBD2. Germline lookup yields CDR1 SNHLY and CDR2 FYNNEI. CDR3 length equals 14 residues. The V and J ends lost 1 base and 10 bases, in that order; junction bases with no gene match: 4. The CDR3 is CASSEGLAGAIQYF. The CDR3 DNA follows: TGTGCCAGCAGTGAAGGTCTAGCGGGGGCTATTCAGTACTTC.

The chain couples TRBV7-2 to TRBJ2-6; 8 nucleotides agree with TRBD1. Germline lookup yields CDR1 SGHTA and CDR2 FQGNSA. This CDR3 region has 18 residues. Trimming took 3 bases from V and 4 from J; bases not matched to a gene: 11. The CDR3 nucleotides read TGTGCCAGCAGCTTCTCTCGGACAGGGTCGGCCGGGGCCAACGTCCTGACTTTC. This translates into CASSFSRTGSAGANVLTF.

The chain couples TRBV9 to TRBJ1-1; no reliable D call. CDR1 is SGDLS, CDR2 YYNGEE, per germline. This CDR3 spans 14 amino acids. V was cut by 2 bases and J by 2 bases, with 10 bases left in between. This chain's CDR3 is CASSVQQSNTEAFF. The CDR3 nucleotides read TGTGCCAGCAGCGTCCAACAGTCCAACACTGAAGCTTTCTTT.

This clone was seen more than once but under ten times. This sequence joins TRBV19 and TRBJ2-1; 8 positions agree with TRBD2. Germline CDR1 and CDR2: LNHDA and SQIVND (reference sequence). V dropped 3 bases and J dropped 1; count of bases not matched to a gene: 5. The CDR3 length is 16 residues. As DNA, the CDR3 is TGTGCCAGTAGTATTCGGGGGGGGATATCCTACAATGAGCAGTTCTTC. It encodes CASSIRGGISYNEQFF.

The chain combines TRBV7-9 with TRBJ1-2; no firm D call. Germline values: CDR1 SEHNR, CDR2 FQNEAQ (reference sequence). The CDR3 covers 14 residues. The V end was cut by 11 bases, the J end by 4 bases, with 20 bases between. Here the CDR3 DNA reads TGTGCCTACGACACCGTGTCATATGGCTATGGCTACACCTTC. Translated, it gives CAYDTVSYGYGYTF. The full variable domain, completed using reference TRBV7-9 and TRBJ1-2, is DTGVSQNPRHKITKRGQNVTFRCDPISEHNRLYWYRQTLGQGPEFLTYFQNEAQLEKSRLLSDRFSAERPKGSFSTLEIQRTEQGDSAMYLCAYDTVSYGYGYTFGSGTRLTVV.

This clone was observed a few times. This chain joins TRBV6-1 and TRBJ1-1; 7 bases agree with TRBD1. The CDR3 sequence is 13 residues long. V dropped 4 bases and J dropped 7; count of bases not matched to a gene: 6. Germline V lookup: CDR1 MNHNS, CDR2 SASEGT. The CDR3: CASSATGAGEAFF. In DNA form, the CDR3 reads TGTGCCAGCAGTGCCACAGGGGCGGGTGAAGCTTTCTTT.

This clone appeared once. The rearrangement joins TRBV14 to TRBJ2-4; 7 positions match TRBD2. This CDR3 is 17 amino acids long. Germline loops: CDR1 SGHDN, CDR2 FVKESK. V lost 2 bases to trimming and J lost 7 bases; unmatched junction nucleotides: 14. Here the CDR3 DNA reads TGTGCCAGCAGCCAAACTTCCTCCGTAGCGGGCGGGAACATTCAGTACTTC. Amino acid sequence: CASSQTSSVAGGNIQYF.

This clone occurred a few times. This chain connects TRBV9 to TRBJ2-7; perhaps TRBD2 as D (5 bases). Germline V gives CDR1 SGDLS, CDR2 YYNGEE. Trimming took off 0 bases at V and 5 bases at J, with 15 bases between the two ends. This CDR3 contains 15 residues. The CDR3 nucleotides are TGTGCCAGCAGCGTAGGCCCCCGGACCGGGGACGAGCAGTACTTC. It codes for CASSVGPRTGDEQYF.

V is TRBV28 and J is TRBJ1-2, with D uncertain. The CDR3 extends over 11 amino acids. V lost 3 bases and J lost 7, with 6 bases in between. CDR1 is MDHEN and CDR2 is SYDVKM in the germline V gene. CDR3 in DNA: TGTGCCAGCAGTTTCCCGAGTGGCTACACCTTC. Protein product: CASSFPSGYTF.

This chain links TRBV9 with TRBJ2-3; a possible D gene is TRBD1 (6 bases). V lost 4 bases and J 0 bases, leaving 15 bases between the germline ends. The CDR3 is 16 residues long. Germline CDR1 reads SGDLS; CDR2 reads YYNGEE. The DNA for the CDR3 is TGTGCCAGCAGCATTTTCTCGGGACACAGCACAGATACGCAGTATTTT. The encoded protein is CASSIFSGHSTDTQYF. Looking up the rest from reference TRBV9 and TRBJ2-3 gives the full variable domain: DSGVTQTPKHLITATGQRVTLRCSPRSGDLSVYWYQQSLDQGLQFLIQYYNGEERAKGNILERFSAQQFPDLHSELNLSSLELGDSALYFCASSIFSGHSTDTQYFGPGTRLTVL.

This sequence joins TRBV6-6 and TRBJ2-1; possible D gene TRBD1, 5 bases. The germline gives CDR1 MNHNY, CDR2 SVGAGI (reference sequence). The CDR3 is 12 residues long. The V gene lost 2 bases and the J gene lost 12 bases, with 11 bases spanning the gap. The CDR3 loop is CASSYVGARQFF. The CDR3 nucleotides are TGTGCCAGCAGTTACGTTGGGGCTAGGCAGTTCTTC.

This rearrangement joins TRBV7-2 to TRBJ2-7; TRBD2 agrees at 7 bases. The V gene end was trimmed by 5 bases and the J gene end by 5 bases; junction bases not matched to a gene: 9. The CDR3 contains 14 residues. Germline CDR1 SGHTA, CDR2 FQGNSA. The CDR3 loop reads CASSIGVAGHEQYF. In DNA, the CDR3 is TGTGCCAGCAGCATAGGGGTAGCGGGCCACGAGCAGTACTTC.

V and J are TRBV2 and TRBJ2-7, with 8 bases that match TRBD1. V lost 7 bases, J lost 2 bases, and 4 bases stayed unmatched. CDR3 length: 13 amino acids. Per the germline V gene, CDR1 is SNHLY and CDR2 is FYNNEI. The CDR3 DNA is TGTGCCAGCACCAAGGACAGGGCCTACGAGCAGTACTTC. Translation gives CASTKDRAYEQYF.

The genes are TRBV19 and TRBJ2-7, with D uncertain. V was cut by 7 bases and J by 3 bases, with 13 bases left in between. Germline-derived CDR1 and CDR2 are LNHDA and SQIVND (reference sequence). CDR3 length: 13 amino acids. CDR3 DNA: TGTGCCAGTACCCGTAATAGCTACTACGAGCAGTACTTC. Protein product: CASTRNSYYEQYF.

This chain joins TRBV7-2 and TRBJ2-1; 10 bases agree with TRBD2. Germline CDR1 reads SGHTA; CDR2 reads FQGNSA. This CDR3 region has 15 residues. Trimming cost V 5 bases and J 5 bases; bases outside gene matches: 6. CDR3 nucleotides: TGTGCCAGCAGCCAAGCGGGAGGGCCGCACAATGAGCAGTTCTTC. Amino acids: CASSQAGGPHNEQFF.

CDR3 nucleotide sequence: TGCGCCAGCAGCTTGGCCGATTCTCAGCGGGCCCGCGGAACCCAGTACTTC. Translation gives CASSLADSQRARGTQYF. V and J are TRBV5-1 and TRBJ2-5; perhaps TRBD2 as D (6 bases). CDR1 is SGHRS and CDR2 is YFSETQ in the germline V gene. The CDR3 is 17 amino acids. V was trimmed by 0 bases and J by 8 bases, leaving 23 bases between them.

The chain couples TRBV4-1 to TRBJ2-7; 8 positions agree with TRBD2. V was clipped by 2 bases and J by 5 bases; unmatched bases: 11. The length of the CDR3 is 16 residues. Germline CDR1 reads MGHRA; CDR2 reads YSYEKL. The CDR3 region has the DNA TGCGCCAGCAGCCAACGGTCGGGAGGGCCTTCGGACGAGCAGTACTTC. Amino acid sequence: CASSQRSGGPSDEQYF.